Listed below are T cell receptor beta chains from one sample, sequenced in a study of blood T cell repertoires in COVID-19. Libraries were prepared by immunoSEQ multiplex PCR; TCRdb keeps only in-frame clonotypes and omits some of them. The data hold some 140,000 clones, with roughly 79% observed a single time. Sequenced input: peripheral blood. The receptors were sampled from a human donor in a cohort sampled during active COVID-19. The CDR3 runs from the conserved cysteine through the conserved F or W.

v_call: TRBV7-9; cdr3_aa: CASSYGPQGAEGNTIYF
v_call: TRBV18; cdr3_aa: CASRTDTNSNQPQHF
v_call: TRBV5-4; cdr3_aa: CASSLDRGGTEAFF
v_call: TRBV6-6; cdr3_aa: CASSAGTPLSQYF
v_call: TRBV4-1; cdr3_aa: CASSRYGTGGNQPQHF
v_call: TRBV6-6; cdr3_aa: CASSYSLAESTDTQYF
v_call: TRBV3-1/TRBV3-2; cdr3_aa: CASSQDSDSSEGTNEKLFF
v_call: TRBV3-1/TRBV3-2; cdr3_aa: CASSQDIGALNTEAFF
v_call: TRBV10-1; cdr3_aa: CASSGQGQKAFF
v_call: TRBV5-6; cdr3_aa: CASSSSQAREQFF